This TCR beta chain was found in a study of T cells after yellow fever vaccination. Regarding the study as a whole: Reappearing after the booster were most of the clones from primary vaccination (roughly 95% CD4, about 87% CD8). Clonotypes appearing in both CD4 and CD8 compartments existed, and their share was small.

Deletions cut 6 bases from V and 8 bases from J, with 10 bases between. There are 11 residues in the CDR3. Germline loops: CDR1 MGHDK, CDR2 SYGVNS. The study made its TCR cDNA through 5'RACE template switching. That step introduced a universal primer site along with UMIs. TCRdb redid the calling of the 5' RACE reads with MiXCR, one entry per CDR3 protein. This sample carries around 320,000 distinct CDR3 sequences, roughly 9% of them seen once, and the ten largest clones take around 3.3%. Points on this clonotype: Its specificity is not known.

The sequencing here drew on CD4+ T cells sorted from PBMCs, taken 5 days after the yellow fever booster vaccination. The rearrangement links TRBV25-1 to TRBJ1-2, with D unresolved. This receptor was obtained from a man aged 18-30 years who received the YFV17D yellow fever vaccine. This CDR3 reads CASRLSEGYTF. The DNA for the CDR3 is TGTGCCAGCAGGCTCTCTGAGGGCTACACCTTC.